The rows below give T cell receptor beta chains drawn from one sample of a study of response to subunit inactivated influenza vaccine. One entry per CDR3 protein, called by TCRdb with MiXCR from the RT-PCR reads. The sample contains roughly 190,000 distinct CDR3 sequences, roughly 14% of which appear only once. The source was CD8+ T cells sorted from PBMCs, collected 4 to 6 days after vaccination. The receptors derive from a man aged 50-60 years who received an inactivated influenza vaccine. The CDR3 runs from the conserved cysteine through the conserved F or W. A D gene is named only where the DNA matches it firmly. Only some rows state a clone size, as once, few, many or a class for expanded clones.

V gene,clone size,J gene,D gene,CDR3 protein,CDR3 DNA
TRBV29-1,-,TRBJ1-2,-,CSVDRKGGYGYTF,TGCAGCGTTGATCGCAAGGGAGGGTATGGCTACACCTTC
TRBV7-9,-,TRBJ2-1,-,CASSFPAGEQFF,TGTGCCAGCAGCTTCCCCGCGGGTGAGCAGTTCTTC
TRBV13,-,TRBJ1-6,-,CASSLRTSLNSPLHF,TGTGCCAGCAGCCTACGAACCTCTCTAAATTCACCCCTCCACTTT
TRBV11-1,-,TRBJ2-7,-,CASAHLPASYEQYF,TGTGCCAGCGCTCACCTCCCTGCTTCCTACGAGCAGTACTTC
TRBV11-2,many,TRBJ2-1,TRBD1,CASSLGQGAYEQFF,TGTGCCAGCAGCTTAGGACAGGGGGCCTATGAGCAGTTCTTC
TRBV20-1,many,TRBJ2-7,TRBD2,CSSWTSGSAEQYF,TGCAGTTCGTGGACTAGCGGGAGTGCAGAGCAGTACTTC
TRBV11-2,many,TRBJ2-3,TRBD2,CASSRFGGSGGRNTQYF,TGTGCCAGCAGCCGGTTTGGGGGTAGCGGGGGTCGCAATACGCAGTATTTT
TRBV20-1,few,TRBJ2-7,-,CSARDVLGGRTYF,TGCAGTGCTAGGGACGTTTTGGGGGGCAGGACGTACTTC
TRBV19,-,TRBJ2-1,-,CASSTDPSTKDEQFF,TGTGCCAGTAGTACAGACCCATCCACCAAGGATGAGCAGTTCTTC
TRBV28,many,TRBJ2-1,-,CASSRDGHLNYNEQFF,TGTGCCAGCAGTCGGGATGGCCACCTCAACTACAATGAGCAGTTCTTC
TRBV25-1,few,TRBJ2-1,TRBD2,CASSWGPSGRSGFSYNEQFF,TGTGCCAGCAGCTGGGGGCCAAGCGGGAGAAGTGGGTTCTCCTACAATGAGCAGTTCTTC
TRBV10-2,few,TRBJ1-4,-,CASNERATNEKLFF,TGCGCCAGCAATGAACGGGCAACTAATGAAAAACTGTTTTTT
TRBV5-1,few,TRBJ2-7,TRBD1,CASSYGTGGGEQYF,TGCGCCAGCAGCTACGGGACAGGGGGGGGCGAGCAGTACTTC
TRBV5-6,-,TRBJ2-2,-,CASSSLNPGELFF,TGTGCCAGCAGCTCCCTCAACCCCGGGGAGCTGTTTTTT
TRBV19,-,TRBJ2-7,-,CASSISQRSSYEQYF,TGTGCCAGTAGTATCTCGCAGCGTAGCTCCTACGAGCAGTACTTC
TRBV12-3/TRBV12-4,-,TRBJ2-5,-,CASSKYAKETQYF,TGTGCCAGCAGTAAATACGCAAAAGAGACCCAGTACTTC
TRBV2,few,TRBJ2-3,TRBD2,CASSDSRLAGTDTQYF,TGTGCCAGCAGTGATTCCCGACTAGCGGGCACAGATACGCAGTATTTT
TRBV20-1,few,TRBJ2-1,TRBD2,CSERDGRELNGEQFF,TGCAGTGAAAGGGACGGGCGGGAGCTGAATGGTGAGCAGTTCTTC
TRBV20-1,-,TRBJ1-5,-,CSARDWRDSNQPQHF,TGCAGTGCTAGAGATTGGAGGGATAGCAATCAGCCCCAGCATTTT
TRBV9,-,TRBJ2-7,-,CASSVGQAPYEQYF,TGTGCCAGCAGCGTAGGACAAGCCCCCTACGAGCAGTACTTC
TRBV6-1,-,TRBJ2-1,-,CASSIGTVFYNEQFF,TGTGCCAGCAGTATAGGGACTGTTTTCTACAATGAGCAGTTCTTC
TRBV28,-,TRBJ2-7,TRBD1,CASSFSSTGVVDEQYF,TGTGCCAGCAGTTTCAGTTCAACAGGGGTGGTCGACGAGCAGTACTTC
TRBV5-1,-,TRBJ2-2,TRBD2,CASSLDPSGSWSTGELFF,TGCGCCAGCAGCTTGGATCCTAGCGGGAGTTGGTCCACCGGGGAGCTGTTTTTT
TRBV7-6,-,TRBJ2-7,-,CASSLTENGYEQYF,TGTGCCAGCAGCTTAACCGAGAATGGGTACGAGCAGTACTTC
TRBV6-2/TRBV6-3,few,TRBJ2-2,-,CASSAGWGDTGELFF,TGTGCCAGCAGCGCCGGGTGGGGGGACACCGGGGAGCTGTTTTTT
TRBV7-6,few,TRBJ2-2,TRBD1,CASSSTGGRTGELFF,TGTGCCAGCAGCTCAACAGGGGGGAGGACCGGGGAGCTGTTTTTT
TRBV27,few,TRBJ1-2,-,CASSPLGGKDGYTF,TGTGCCAGCAGCCCACTGGGGGGTAAGGATGGCTACACCTTC
TRBV7-3,few,TRBJ2-1,-,CASSLYGGSSYNEQFF,TGTGCCAGCAGCTTATACGGAGGAAGCTCCTACAATGAGCAGTTCTTC
TRBV7-9,few,TRBJ2-2,-,CASRTPTSATGELFF,TGTGCCAGCAGAACCCCCACGAGCGCCACCGGGGAGCTGTTTTTT
TRBV4-1,few,TRBJ2-7,-,CASSLTGTVEQYF,TGCGCCAGCAGCCTCACAGGAACAGTGGAGCAGTACTTC
TRBV24-1,few,TRBJ2-3,-,CATSDLRGVTDTQYF,TGTGCCACCAGTGATTTGCGTGGGGTCACAGATACGCAGTATTTT